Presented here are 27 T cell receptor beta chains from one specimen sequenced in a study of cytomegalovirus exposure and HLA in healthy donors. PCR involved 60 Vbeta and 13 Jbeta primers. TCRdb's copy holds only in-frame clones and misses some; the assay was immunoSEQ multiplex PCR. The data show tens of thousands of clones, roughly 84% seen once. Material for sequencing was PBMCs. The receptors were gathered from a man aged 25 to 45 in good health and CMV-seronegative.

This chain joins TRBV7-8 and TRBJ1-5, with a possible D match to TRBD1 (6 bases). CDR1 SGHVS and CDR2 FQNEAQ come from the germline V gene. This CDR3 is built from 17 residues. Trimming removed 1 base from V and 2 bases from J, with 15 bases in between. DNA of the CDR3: TGTGCCAGCAGCTTAGGTTCGGCAGGGGTTGGCAATCAGCCCCAGCATTTT. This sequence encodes CASSLGSAGVGNQPQHF.

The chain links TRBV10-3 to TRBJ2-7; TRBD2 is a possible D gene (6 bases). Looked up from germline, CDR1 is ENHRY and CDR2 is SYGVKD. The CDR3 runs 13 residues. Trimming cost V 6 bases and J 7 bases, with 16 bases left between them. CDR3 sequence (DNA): TGTGCCATCAGGAGGACGGGGGATAGAGAGCAGTACTTC. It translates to CAIRRTGDREQYF.

CDR3 sequence reads: CASSSRTLRIDEQYF. For the CDR3, the DNA is TGTGCCAGCAGCTCCCGGACACTGCGGATTGACGAGCAGTACTTC. The chain joins TRBV5-6 to TRBJ2-7; a possible D gene is TRBD1 (5 bases). The V end lost 3 bases, the J end lost 5 bases, and 18 bases lay between the germline ends. CDR3 size: 15 residues. In germline, CDR1 is SGHDT, CDR2 YYEEEE. The complete variable domain, with remaining parts taken from reference TRBV5-6 and TRBJ2-7, reads DAGVTQSPTHLIKTRGQQVTLRCSPKSGHDTVSWYQQALGQGPQFIFQYYEEEERQRGNFPDRFSGHQFPNYSSELNVNALLLGDSALYLCASSSRTLRIDEQYFGPGTRLTVT.

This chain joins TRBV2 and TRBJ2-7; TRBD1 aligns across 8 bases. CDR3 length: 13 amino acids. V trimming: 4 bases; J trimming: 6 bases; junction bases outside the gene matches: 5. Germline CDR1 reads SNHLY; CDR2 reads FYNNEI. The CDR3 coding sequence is TGTGCCAGCAGTGGGACAGGGTCCGGCGAGCAGTACTTC. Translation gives CASSGTGSGEQYF.

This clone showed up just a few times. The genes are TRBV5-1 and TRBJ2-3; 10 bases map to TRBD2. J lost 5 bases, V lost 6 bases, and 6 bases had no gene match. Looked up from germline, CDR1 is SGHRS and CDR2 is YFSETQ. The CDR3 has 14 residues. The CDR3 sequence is CASNPGLALDTQYF. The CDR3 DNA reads TGCGCCAGCAATCCGGGACTAGCGTTAGATACGCAGTATTTT. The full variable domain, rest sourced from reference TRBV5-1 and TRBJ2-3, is KAGVTQTPRYLIKTRGQQVTLSCSPISGHRSVSWYQQTPGQGLQFLFEYFSETQRNKGNFPGRFSGRQFSNSRSEMNVSTLELGDSALYLCASNPGLALDTQYFGPGTRLTVL.

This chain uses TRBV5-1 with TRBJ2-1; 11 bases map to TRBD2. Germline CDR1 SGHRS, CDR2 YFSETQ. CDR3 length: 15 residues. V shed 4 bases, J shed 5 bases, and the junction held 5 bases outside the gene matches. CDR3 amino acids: CASSLGTSGNNEQFF. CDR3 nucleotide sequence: TGCGCCAGCAGCCTAGGGACTAGCGGCAACAATGAGCAGTTCTTC.

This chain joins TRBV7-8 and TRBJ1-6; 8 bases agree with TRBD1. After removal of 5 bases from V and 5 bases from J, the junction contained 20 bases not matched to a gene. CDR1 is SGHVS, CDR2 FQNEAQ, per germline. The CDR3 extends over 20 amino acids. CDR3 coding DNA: TGTGCCAGCAGCCTCTTGACCCGACAGGGGCCCCGGCCCCATAATTCACCCCTCCACTTT. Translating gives CASSLLTRQGPRPHNSPLHF.

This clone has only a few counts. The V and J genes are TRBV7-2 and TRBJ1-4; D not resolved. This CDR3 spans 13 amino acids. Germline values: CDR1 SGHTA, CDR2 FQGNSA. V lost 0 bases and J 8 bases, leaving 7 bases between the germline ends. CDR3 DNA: TGTGCCAGCAGCTTAGCCGGACTGGAAAAACTGTTTTTT. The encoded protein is CASSLAGLEKLFF. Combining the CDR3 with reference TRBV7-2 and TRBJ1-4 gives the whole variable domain GAGVSQSPSNKVTEKGKDVELRCDPISGHTALYWYRQSLGQGLEFLIYFQGNSAPDKSGLPSDRFSAERTGGSVSTLTIQRTQQEDSAVYLCASSLAGLEKLFFGSGTQLSVL.

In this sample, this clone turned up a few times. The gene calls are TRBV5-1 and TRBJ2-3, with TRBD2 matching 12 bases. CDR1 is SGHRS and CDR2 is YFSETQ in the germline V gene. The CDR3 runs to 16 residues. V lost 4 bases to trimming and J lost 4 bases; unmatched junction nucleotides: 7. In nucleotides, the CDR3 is TGCGCCAGCAGCCCATCTTCTAGCGGGGGGGCAGATACGCAGTATTTT. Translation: CASSPSSSGGADTQYF. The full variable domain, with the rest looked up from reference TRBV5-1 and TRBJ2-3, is KAGVTQTPRYLIKTRGQQVTLSCSPISGHRSVSWYQQTPGQGLQFLFEYFSETQRNKGNFPGRFSGRQFSNSRSEMNVSTLELGDSALYLCASSPSSSGGADTQYFGPGTRLTVL.

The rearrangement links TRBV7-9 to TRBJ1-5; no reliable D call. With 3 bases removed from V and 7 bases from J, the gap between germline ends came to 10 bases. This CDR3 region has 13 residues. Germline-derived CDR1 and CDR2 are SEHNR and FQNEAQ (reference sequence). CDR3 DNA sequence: TGTGCCAGCAGCTTGGAGGGAGCCCAGCCCCAGCATTTT. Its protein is CASSLEGAQPQHF.

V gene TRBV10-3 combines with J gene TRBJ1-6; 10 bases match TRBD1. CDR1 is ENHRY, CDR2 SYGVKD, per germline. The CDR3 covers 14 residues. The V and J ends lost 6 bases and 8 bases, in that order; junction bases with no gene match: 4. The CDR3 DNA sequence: TGTGCCATCAGAGGGACAGGGGTGGATTCACCCCTCCACTTT. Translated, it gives CAIRGTGVDSPLHF.

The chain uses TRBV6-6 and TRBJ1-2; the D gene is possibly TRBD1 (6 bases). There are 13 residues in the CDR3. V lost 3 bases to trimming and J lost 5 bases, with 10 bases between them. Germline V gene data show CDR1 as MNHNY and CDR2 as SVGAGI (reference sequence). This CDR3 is CASSYRQVYGYTF. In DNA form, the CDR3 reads TGTGCCAGCAGTTATAGACAGGTTTATGGCTACACCTTC.

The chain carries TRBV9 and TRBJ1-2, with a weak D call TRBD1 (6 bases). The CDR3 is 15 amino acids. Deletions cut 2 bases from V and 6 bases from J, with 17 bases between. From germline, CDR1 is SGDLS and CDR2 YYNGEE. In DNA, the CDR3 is TGTGCCAGCAGCGTGAGGTCAGGGGCTCCGGATGGCTACACCTTC. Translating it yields CASSVRSGAPDGYTF.

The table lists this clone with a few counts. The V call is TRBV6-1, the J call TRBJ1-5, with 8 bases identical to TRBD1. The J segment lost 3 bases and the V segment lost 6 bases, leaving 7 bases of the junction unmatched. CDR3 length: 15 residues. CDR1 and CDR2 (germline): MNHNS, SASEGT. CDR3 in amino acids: CASRERTGYNQPQHF. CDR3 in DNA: TGTGCCAGCAGAGAGAGGACAGGGTACAATCAGCCCCAGCATTTT.

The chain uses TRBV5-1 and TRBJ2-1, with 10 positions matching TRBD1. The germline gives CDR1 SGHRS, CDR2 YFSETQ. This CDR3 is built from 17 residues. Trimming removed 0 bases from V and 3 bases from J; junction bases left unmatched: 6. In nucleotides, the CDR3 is TGCGCCAGCAGCTTGGGGGGGACAGGGGATTACTACAATGAGCAGTTCTTC. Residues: CASSLGGTGDYYNEQFF.

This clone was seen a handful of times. The CDR3 loop is CASSLGSSYNSPLHF. DNA of the CDR3: TGTGCCAGCAGCTTAGGGAGCTCCTATAATTCACCCCTCCACTTT. The chain recombines TRBV5-6 with TRBJ1-6, with D uncertain. V was clipped by 2 bases and J by 0 bases, with 6 bases between them. Germline loops: CDR1 SGHDT, CDR2 YYEEEE. The CDR3 consists of 15 residues.

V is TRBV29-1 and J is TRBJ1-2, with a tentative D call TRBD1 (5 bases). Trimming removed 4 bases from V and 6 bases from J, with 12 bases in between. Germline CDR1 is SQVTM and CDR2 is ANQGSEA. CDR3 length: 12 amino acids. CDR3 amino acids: CSVVGGVDGYTF. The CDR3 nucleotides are TGCAGCGTTGTGGGAGGGGTGGATGGCTACACCTTC.

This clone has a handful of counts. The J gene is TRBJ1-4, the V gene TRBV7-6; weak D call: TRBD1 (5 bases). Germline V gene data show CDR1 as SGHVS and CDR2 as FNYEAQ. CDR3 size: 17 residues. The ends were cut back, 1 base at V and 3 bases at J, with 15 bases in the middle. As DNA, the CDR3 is TGTGCCAGCAGCTTAGTCACAGGATGGGAAGCTAATGAAAAACTGTTTTTT. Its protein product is CASSLVTGWEANEKLFF.

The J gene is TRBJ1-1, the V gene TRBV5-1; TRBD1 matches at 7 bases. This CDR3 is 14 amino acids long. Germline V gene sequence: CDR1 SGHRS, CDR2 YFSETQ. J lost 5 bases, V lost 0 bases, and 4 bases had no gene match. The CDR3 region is CASSLEGAWTEAFF. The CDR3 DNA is TGCGCCAGCAGCTTGGAGGGGGCCTGGACTGAAGCTTTCTTT.

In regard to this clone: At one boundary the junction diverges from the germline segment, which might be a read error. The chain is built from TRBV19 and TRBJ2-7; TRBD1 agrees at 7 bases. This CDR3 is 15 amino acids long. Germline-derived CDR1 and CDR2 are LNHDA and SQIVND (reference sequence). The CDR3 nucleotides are TGTGCCAATAGTAAGGGGACAGTCGGACCCTACGAGCAGTACTTC. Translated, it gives CANSKGTVGPYEQYF.

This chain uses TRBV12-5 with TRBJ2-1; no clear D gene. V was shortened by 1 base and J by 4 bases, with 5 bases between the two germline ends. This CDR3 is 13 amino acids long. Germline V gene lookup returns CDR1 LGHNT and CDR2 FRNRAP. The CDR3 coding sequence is TGTGCTAGTGGTTTGGCTATGTACAATGAGCAGTTCTTC. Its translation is CASGLAMYNEQFF.

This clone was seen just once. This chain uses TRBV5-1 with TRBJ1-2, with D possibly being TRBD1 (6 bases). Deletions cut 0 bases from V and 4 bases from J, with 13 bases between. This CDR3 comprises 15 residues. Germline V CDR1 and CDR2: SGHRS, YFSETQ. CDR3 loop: CASSLEGGVTYGYTF. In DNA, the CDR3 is TGCGCCAGCAGCTTGGAGGGGGGGGTGACCTATGGCTACACCTTC.

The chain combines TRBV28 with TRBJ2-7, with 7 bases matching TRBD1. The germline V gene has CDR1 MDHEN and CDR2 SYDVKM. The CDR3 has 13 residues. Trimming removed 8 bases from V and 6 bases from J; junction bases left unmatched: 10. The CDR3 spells CASVQGTLSEQYF. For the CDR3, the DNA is TGTGCCAGCGTACAGGGGACCTTGAGCGAGCAGTACTTC.

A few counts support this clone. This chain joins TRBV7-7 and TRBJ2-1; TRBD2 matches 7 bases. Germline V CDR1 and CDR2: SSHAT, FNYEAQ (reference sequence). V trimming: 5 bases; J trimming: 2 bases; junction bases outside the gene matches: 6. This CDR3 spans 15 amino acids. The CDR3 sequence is CASSPQRGPYNEQFF. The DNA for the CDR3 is TGTGCCAGCAGCCCCCAGCGGGGCCCCTACAATGAGCAGTTCTTC. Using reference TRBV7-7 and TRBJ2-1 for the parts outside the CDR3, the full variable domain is GAGVSQSPRYKVTKRGQDVTLRCDPISSHATLYWYQQALGQGPEFLTYFNYEAQPDKSGLPSDRFSAERPEGSISTLTIQRTEQRDSAMYRCASSPQRGPYNEQFFGPGTRLTVL.

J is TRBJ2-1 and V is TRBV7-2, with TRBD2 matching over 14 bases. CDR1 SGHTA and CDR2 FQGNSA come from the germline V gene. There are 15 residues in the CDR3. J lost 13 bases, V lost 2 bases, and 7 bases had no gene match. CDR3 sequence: CASSLTGTSGGDQFF. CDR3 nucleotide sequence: TGTGCCAGCAGCTTAACCGGGACTAGCGGGGGCGACCAGTTCTTC.

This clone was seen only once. This CDR3 reads CASSTGGGSYNSPLHF. CDR3 nucleotides: TGTGCCAGTTCGACAGGGGGCGGCTCCTATAATTCACCCCTCCACTTT. The chain couples TRBV19 to TRBJ1-6; 10 bases map to TRBD1. V was clipped by 8 bases and J by 0 bases; unmatched bases: 4. The germline gives CDR1 LNHDA, CDR2 SQIVND (reference sequence). The CDR3 consists of 16 residues.

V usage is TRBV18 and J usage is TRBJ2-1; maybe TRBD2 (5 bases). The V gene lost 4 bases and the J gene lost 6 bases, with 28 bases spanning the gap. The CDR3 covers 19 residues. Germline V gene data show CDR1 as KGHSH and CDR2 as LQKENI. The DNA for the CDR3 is TGTGCCAGCTCACTCCGGGCCGAGCCGCCGGATCGGGGTCCCAATGAGCAGTTCTTC. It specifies CASSLRAEPPDRGPNEQFF.